The T cell receptor beta chain described here comes from a study of T-cell memory formation after mild COVID-19. Study-level points and caveats: The second-wave clones peaking on day 37 were not confirmed as SARS-CoV-2-specific. Researchers found some responding clones in pre-infection memory, a sign that cross-reactive memory joined.

TCR alpha and TCR beta cDNA libraries with sample barcodes and UMIs came from 5'RACE using constant-segment primers. TCRdb fed the 5' RACE reads into MiXCR, producing one record per CDR3 protein. Of roughly 200,000 distinct CDR3 sequences listed, roughly 23% are singletons. This clonotype showed up just a few times. No antigen is known for it. Germline-derived CDR1 and CDR2 are SQVTM and ANQGSEA. V was clipped by 0 bases and J by 2 bases, with 14 bases between them. This CDR3 region has 15 residues. This clonotype originated in an adult woman who had mild COVID-19 (a few samples of this study predate the infection). Cell type and time point are not known. The V call is TRBV29-1, the J call TRBJ2-7, with D perhaps given as TRBD1 or TRBD2 (5 bases each). The sample taken for sequencing was PBMCs or a T cell subset sorted from them (not recorded which). The CDR3 region is CSVEESSRGPYEQYF. In DNA form, the CDR3 reads TGCAGCGTTGAAGAAAGTTCGAGGGGCCCCTACGAGCAGTACTTC.